Presented here are 9 T cell receptor beta chains from one specimen sequenced in a study of CD8+ T cells in alopecia areata. Isolated RNA was reverse transcribed into cDNA used as the sequencing template. The protocol was immunoSEQ multiplex PCR, while the TCRdb copy is restricted to in-frame clones and leaves out a portion. The sample shows 140,000 to 150,000 clones, approximately 51% of them seen only once. The sample was CD4+ T cells sorted from blood, taken at week 0. The source is a human donor with alopecia areata.

The V gene is TRBV7-9, the J gene TRBJ2-1, with 10 bases fitting TRBD2. CDR1 is SEHNR and CDR2 is FQNEAQ in the germline V gene (reference sequence). Trimming removed 2 bases from V and 3 bases from J; junction bases left unmatched: 4. CDR3 length: 16 residues. For the CDR3, the DNA is TGTGCCAGCAGCTTAACGAGCGGGAGGGACTACAATGAGCAGTTCTTC. It yields the protein CASSLTSGRDYNEQFF. The complete variable domain, with remaining parts taken from reference TRBV7-9 and TRBJ2-1, reads DTGVSQNPRHKITKRGQNVTFRCDPISEHNRLYWYRQTLGQGPEFLTYFQNEAQLEKSRLLSDRFSAERPKGSFSTLEIQRTEQGDSAMYLCASSLTSGRDYNEQFFGPGTRLTVL.

This clone was observed once. The rearrangement links TRBV6-5 to TRBJ2-2; D call uncertain. The CDR3 runs to 13 residues. Germline V gene sequence: CDR1 MNHEY, CDR2 SVGAGI. Deletions cut 4 bases from V and 2 bases from J, with 5 bases between. The CDR3 region has the DNA TGTGCCAGCAGTTCACTCAACACCGGGGAGCTGTTTTTT. Protein sequence: CASSSLNTGELFF.

In DNA, the CDR3 is TGTGCCTGGAGCGCCCGGGTTCTAAGGAACTATGGCTACACCTTC. As protein: CAWSARVLRNYGYTF. The chain couples TRBV30 to TRBJ1-2; no definite D call. V shed 3 bases and J shed 2 bases, with 16 bases lying between them. Germline V gene lookup returns CDR1 GTSNPN and CDR2 SVGIG (reference sequence). The CDR3 is made up of 15 amino acids.

V and J are TRBV29-1 and TRBJ2-3; no definite D call. The CDR3 is made up of 14 amino acids. Trimming removed 7 bases from V and 6 bases from J, with 20 bases in between. The germline CDR1 and CDR2 sequences are SQVTM and ANQGSEA. DNA for the CDR3: TGCAGCGGGCAGGCCCCGGGTCGAGGCGATACGCAGTATTTT. This sequence encodes CSGQAPGRGDTQYF.

This rearrangement joins TRBV30 to TRBJ2-7, with 9 bases lining up with TRBD1. Germline assignment: CDR1 GTSNPN and CDR2 SVGIG (reference sequence). V shed 5 bases and J 4 bases; nucleotides not matched to a gene: 9. The CDR3 contains 14 residues. The CDR3 is CAWERTGALYEQYF. Written as DNA, the CDR3 is TGTGCCTGGGAGAGGACAGGGGCTCTATACGAGCAGTACTTC.

The V gene is TRBV5-6, the J gene TRBJ2-4; 9 nucleotides match TRBD1. J lost 0 bases, V lost 4 bases, and 2 bases had no gene match. The CDR3 runs to 15 residues. Germline lookup yields CDR1 SGHDT and CDR2 YYEEEE. The CDR3 bases are TGTGCCAGCAGCCGACAGGGGGTAGCCAAAAACATTCAGTACTTC. Its protein product is CASSRQGVAKNIQYF. The variable domain in full, completed from reference TRBV5-6 and TRBJ2-4, reads DAGVTQSPTHLIKTRGQQVTLRCSPKSGHDTVSWYQQALGQGPQFIFQYYEEEERQRGNFPDRFSGHQFPNYSSELNVNALLLGDSALYLCASSRQGVAKNIQYFGAGTRLSVL.

Only a few counts were recorded for this clone. This chain links TRBV5-1 with TRBJ2-7, with D unresolved. Germline lookup yields CDR1 SGHRS and CDR2 YFSETQ. The V end was cut by 4 bases, the J end by 1 base, with 21 bases between. The CDR3 is 17 amino acids. The DNA of the CDR3 is TGCGCCAGCAGCCCCGGAGCCGGAAAAAGTGGGTCCTACGAGCAGTACTTC. It specifies CASSPGAGKSGSYEQYF.

Only a few counts were recorded for this clone. The V gene is TRBV29-1, the J gene TRBJ2-1; TRBD2 matches at 10 bases. V was clipped by 6 bases and J by 2 bases; unmatched bases: 4. This CDR3 contains 14 residues. In germline, CDR1 is SQVTM, CDR2 ANQGSEA. The chain's CDR3 is CSVQREGPYNEQFF. CDR3 sequence (DNA): TGCAGCGTGCAGCGGGAGGGCCCCTACAATGAGCAGTTCTTC.

This chain uses TRBV6-5 with TRBJ2-3; D may be TRBD2 (5 bases). CDR1 and CDR2 from the germline V gene are MNHEY and SVGAGI. This CDR3 has 12 residues. The germline V and J ends were trimmed by 9 bases and 3 bases, with 10 bases remaining between them. CDR3 in amino acids: CASKGATDTQYF. Here the CDR3 DNA reads TGTGCCAGTAAGGGAGCGACAGATACGCAGTATTTT.